This T cell receptor beta chain comes out of a study of cytomegalovirus exposure and HLA in healthy donors. Study-wide findings and caveats: Apart from CMV serostatus, no immune exposure information was available.

Primers for the PCR totalled 60 Vbeta and 13 Jbeta. Original methodology: A later analysis counted 70 million to 85 million unique TCR beta chains, around 12 million shared. Clones were sequenced by immunoSEQ multiplex PCR, and TCRdb holds only the in-frame ones, with some missing. The D gene and trimming were derived from the DNA, and the V and J assignments and clone size from that table. Here the sample spans 120,000 or so clones, approximately 80% being singletons. There are a few counts of this clone. Antigen: not known. CDR1 and CDR2 (germline): SGHRS, YFSETQ. Germline trimming cut 3 bases from V and 4 bases from J; bases unmatched to any gene: 14. This CDR3 spans 19 amino acids.

The sample taken for sequencing was PBMCs. This TCR was recovered from a man in his fifties or sixties in good health and CMV-seropositive. This chain links TRBV5-1 with TRBJ2-6; 9 bases are a match to TRBD1. The CDR3, as DNA: TGCGCCAGCAGCTCGTACTCCGGGACAGGGATGAGCGGGGCCAACGTCCTGACTTTC. Translated: CASSSYSGTGMSGANVLTF.